This is a list of T cell receptor beta chains from one sample in a study of blood T cell repertoires in COVID-19. Some clones are missing from TCRdb's copy, which holds only in-frame ones; the method was immunoSEQ multiplex PCR. The sample has 90,000 to 130,000 clones; around 81% are singletons. Material: peripheral blood. These receptors were collected from a woman aged 70-85 years with acute or convalescent COVID-19. Each CDR3 is given with its conserved first and last residue. D genes are given only for firm matches. Clone size, where shown, is once, few, many, or a class for clones that have expanded.

size,V,D,J,CDR3,DNA
-,TRBV7-3,TRBD1,TRBJ1-5,CASTGTGYSNQPQHF,TGTGCCAGCACGGGGACAGGGTATAGCAATCAGCCCCAGCATTTT
-,TRBV7-9,-,TRBJ2-3,CASSLAPGVSTDTQYF,TGTGCCAGCAGCTTAGCGCCAGGGGTGAGCACAGATACGCAGTATTTT
few,TRBV7-9,-,TRBJ2-2,CASSLIGSSYTGELFF,TGTGCCAGCAGTTTAATCGGGTCGTCGTACACCGGGGAGCTGTTTTTT
-,TRBV2,TRBD1,TRBJ1-5,CASSGDRNSNQPQHF,TGTGCCAGCAGTGGGGACAGGAACAGCAATCAGCCCCAGCATTTT
-,TRBV6-5,-,TRBJ2-5,CASTSGTSLKTQYF,TGTGCCAGCACTTCGGGTACTAGTTTAAAGACCCAGTACTTC
-,TRBV7-2,-,TRBJ1-2,CATTGGADGYTF,TGTGCCACCACGGGGGGGGCGGATGGCTACACCTTC
-,TRBV4-1,TRBD2,TRBJ2-5,CASSQAGVNQETQYF,TGCGCCAGCAGCCAGGCGGGAGTGAACCAAGAGACCCAGTACTTC
-,TRBV30,-,TRBJ1-2,CAWSLRPRGYSGYTF,TGTGCCTGGAGTCTACGTCCCAGGGGATATAGTGGCTACACCTTC
-,TRBV4-1,TRBD1,TRBJ2-7,CASSQTTGRQYEQYF,TGCGCCAGCAGCCAAACGACAGGGCGGCAGTACGAGCAGTACTTC
-,TRBV3-1/TRBV3-2,-,TRBJ1-2,CASSQARNYGYTF,TGTGCCAGCAGCCAAGCCAGGAACTATGGCTACACCTTC
-,TRBV7-9,TRBD1,TRBJ1-3,CASSSTDRGPGNTIYF,TGTGCCAGCAGCTCAACAGACAGGGGGCCTGGAAACACCATATATTTT
-,TRBV5-1,TRBD1,TRBJ2-1,CASSPRTGNSGEQFF,TGCGCCAGCAGCCCTAGGACAGGGAACAGTGGTGAGCAGTTCTTC
few,TRBV19,-,TRBJ1-6,CASSIGGVLFGSPLHF,TGTGCCAGTAGTATAGGTGGTGTCCTGTTCGGTTCACCCCTCCACTTT